This passage covers 20 T cell receptor beta chains from one sample sequenced in a study of cytomegalovirus exposure and HLA in healthy donors. 13 Jbeta primers and 60 Vbeta primers were used for the PCR. Some clones are missing from TCRdb's copy, which holds only in-frame ones; the method was immunoSEQ multiplex PCR. The table has some 140,000 clones, around four fifths seen once; the top ten hold around 8.1%. The sample taken for sequencing was PBMCs. Source of these receptors: a woman aged 50 to 60 in good health and CMV-seropositive.

The V and J genes are TRBV6-5 and TRBJ2-1, with D tentatively TRBD2 (6 bases). V was trimmed by 0 bases and J by 1 base, leaving 7 bases between them. This CDR3 contains 15 residues. The V gene's germline CDR1 is MNHEY and CDR2 SVGAGI. The CDR3 nucleotides read TGTGCCAGCAGTTACTCAGGGAGGTCCTACAATGAGCAGTTCTTC. It encodes CASSYSGRSYNEQFF.

The chain joins TRBV7-3 to TRBJ2-2; TRBD1 agrees at 10 bases. Losses at the gene ends were 3 bases for V and 5 bases for J; bases not matched to a gene: 9. CDR3 length equals 17 residues. The germline V gene encodes CDR1 SGHTA and CDR2 FQGTGA. The CDR3 reads CASSFLGPGQGTGELFF. In nucleotides, the CDR3 is TGTGCCAGCAGCTTCCTCGGTCCGGGACAGGGGACCGGGGAGCTGTTTTTT.

As concerns this clone: In the same sample, other DNA sequences code for this CDR3. The rearrangement joins TRBV7-9 to TRBJ2-1, with TRBD2 identical over 10 bases. V lost 5 bases, J lost 7 bases, and 14 bases stayed unmatched. CDR1 SEHNR and CDR2 FQNEAQ come from the germline V gene (reference sequence). The CDR3 length is 17 residues. CDR3 region: CASSPPGVPSGRNEQFF. DNA of the CDR3: TGTGCCAGCAGCCCTCCTGGGGTGCCTAGCGGGAGAAATGAGCAGTTCTTC. Supplemented by reference TRBV7-9 and TRBJ2-1, the full variable domain reads DTGVSQNPRHKITKRGQNVTFRCDPISEHNRLYWYRQTLGQGPEFLTYFQNEAQLEKSRLLSDRFSAERPKGSFSTLEIQRTEQGDSAMYLCASSPPGVPSGRNEQFFGPGTRLTVL.

V gene TRBV15 combines with J gene TRBJ2-5; D perhaps matches TRBD1 (5 bases). The DNA matches TRBJ2-7 better at its end, which makes the J call doubtful. This CDR3 contains 15 residues. In germline, CDR1 is LNHNV, CDR2 YYDKDF (reference sequence). Here the CDR3 reads CATSRAPPTVYEQYF. In nucleotides, the CDR3 is TGTGCCACCAGCAGAGCCCCCCCGACAGTATACGAGCAGTACTTC.

The rearrangement uses TRBV7-9 and TRBJ2-7, with 9 bases that match TRBD1. The CDR3 loop spans 15 amino acids. The trim removed 5 bases at V and 4 bases at J, leaving 9 bases unmatched. Germline CDR1 is SEHNR and CDR2 is FQNEAQ (reference sequence). This chain's CDR3 is CASSNGQGFLYEQYF. The CDR3 DNA is TGTGCCAGCAGCAACGGACAGGGGTTCTTATACGAGCAGTACTTC.

The genes are TRBV27 and TRBJ2-5, with 8 bases matching TRBD1. CDR1 MNHEY and CDR2 SMNVEV come from the germline V gene (reference sequence). J gave up 5 bases and V 5 bases, and 7 bases lay outside the gene matches. The CDR3 sequence is 14 residues long. The CDR3 nucleotides are TGTGCCAGCAGTACCCTACAGGGGGTGGAGACCCAGTACTTC. This sequence encodes CASSTLQGVETQYF.

V usage is TRBV27 and J usage is TRBJ1-3; TRBD1 is a possible D gene (5 bases). Germline V CDR1 and CDR2: MNHEY, SMNVEV (reference sequence). The V and J ends lost 3 bases and 2 bases respectively, with 11 bases between them. The CDR3 totals 15 residues. This CDR3 reads CASSLYGGAGNTIYF. The CDR3 region has the DNA TGTGCCAGCAGTTTGTACGGGGGAGCTGGAAACACCATATATTTT.

V is TRBV5-8 and J is TRBJ1-1; 8 bases align to TRBD1. The J segment lost 1 base and the V segment lost 4 bases, leaving 6 bases of the junction unmatched. Germline lookup yields CDR1 SGHTS and CDR2 YDEGEE. This CDR3 spans 15 amino acids. The CDR3 loop is CASSRTGQGNTEAFF. For the CDR3, the DNA is TGTGCCAGCAGCCGAACCGGACAGGGGAACACTGAAGCTTTCTTT.

This chain uses TRBV7-2 with TRBJ2-7; D is undetermined. Trimming stripped 3 bases from V and 0 bases from J, with 15 bases between. The CDR3 has 16 residues. Germline-derived CDR1 and CDR2 are SGHTA and FQGNSA. The CDR3 region is CASSFILTESSYEQYF. In DNA form, the CDR3 reads TGTGCCAGCAGCTTTATACTTACAGAGAGCTCCTACGAGCAGTACTTC.

This chain connects TRBV2 to TRBJ1-1; 7 bases match TRBD1. V gave up 6 bases and J gave up 1 base; unmatched junction bases: 5. The CDR3 is 14 amino acids. Germline lookup yields CDR1 SNHLY and CDR2 FYNNEI. DNA for the CDR3: TGTGCCAGCAGGGGGACAGAGAAGAACACTGAAGCTTTCTTT. Protein sequence: CASRGTEKNTEAFF.

This clone was seen once. The CDR3 coding sequence is TGCGCCAGCAGCCAAGAGCCCAGGGTTAGCAATCAGCCCCAGCATTTT. Translation gives CASSQEPRVSNQPQHF. The rearrangement joins TRBV4-1 to TRBJ1-5, with a tentative D call TRBD1 (5 bases). CDR3 length: 16 residues. V lost 0 bases and J lost 0, with 9 bases in between. Germline assignment: CDR1 MGHRA and CDR2 YSYEKL.

The chain joins TRBV28 to TRBJ1-2; unclear D gene. V was clipped by 7 bases and J by 7 bases, with 25 bases between them. This CDR3 has 16 residues. CDR1 is MDHEN and CDR2 is SYDVKM in the germline V gene. The CDR3 spells CASTWRGNTGFLGYTF. In DNA, the CDR3 is TGTGCCAGCACCTGGAGAGGAAATACGGGGTTTCTTGGCTACACCTTC.

A word on this clone: The junction departs from the called germline gene at one end, perhaps through a read error. The chain has TRBV2 and TRBJ2-1; unclear D gene. This CDR3 contains 16 residues. CDR1 is SNHLY, CDR2 FYNNEI, per germline. CDR3 nucleotide sequence: TGTGCCAGCAGTGAAGCCCCCTCCCGAGCCTATAATGAGCAGTTCTTC. This encodes CASSEAPSRAYNEQFF.

This chain uses TRBV6-4 with TRBJ2-1, with TRBD2 identical over 8 bases. Germline V gene data show CDR1 as MRHNA and CDR2 as SNTAGT. This CDR3 has 15 residues. The V segment lost 2 bases and the J segment 8 bases; nucleotides outside the gene matches: 8. CDR3 protein: CASSDGVSGADEQFF. CDR3 coding DNA: TGTGCCAGCAGTGACGGGGTTAGCGGGGCCGATGAGCAGTTCTTC.

The chain has TRBV5-1 and TRBJ1-1; D might be TRBD1 (6 bases). The V end was cut by 0 bases, the J end by 4 bases, with 13 bases between. The CDR3 length is 15 residues. Germline CDR1 is SGHRS and CDR2 is YFSETQ. The CDR3 region is CASSLDENRVTEAFF. The CDR3 bases are TGCGCCAGCAGCTTGGACGAAAACAGGGTCACTGAAGCTTTCTTT.

Remarks on this clone: The sample contains more than one DNA sequence encoding this CDR3. The chain uses TRBV7-2 and TRBJ2-5; no definite D call. This CDR3 is built from 14 residues. V was clipped by 1 base and J by 2 bases, with 8 bases between them. Germline V gene lookup returns CDR1 SGHTA and CDR2 FQGNSA. For the CDR3, the DNA is TGTGCCAGCAGCTTAGGAGGCGGTCAAGAGACCCAGTACTTC. The encoded protein is CASSLGGGQETQYF.

The genes are TRBV2 and TRBJ2-3; TRBD2 aligns across 8 bases. The trim removed 7 bases at V and 8 bases at J, leaving 17 bases unmatched. The CDR3 has 16 residues. Per germline, CDR1 SNHLY and CDR2 FYNNEI. In DNA form, the CDR3 reads TGTGCCAGCACCCCGGGGGGGGCGTCCGTACCCAGTACGCAGTATTTT. Its translation is CASTPGGASVPSTQYF.

The chain couples TRBV19 to TRBJ1-6; D not resolved. Between the trimmed V and J ends, which lost 5 bases and 9 bases, there was a span of 14 bases. Germline lookup yields CDR1 LNHDA and CDR2 SQIVND (reference sequence). This CDR3 comprises 14 residues. The CDR3 nucleotides are TGTGCCAGTAGTGGAGGCAGAGGTCCTTCACCCCTCCACTTT. Protein product: CASSGGRGPSPLHF.

V gene TRBV5-6 combines with J gene TRBJ1-6; a weak D match, TRBD1 (5 bases). Looked up from germline, CDR1 is SGHDT and CDR2 is YYEEEE. V was cut by 3 bases and J by 6 bases, with 10 bases left in between. The CDR3 is 14 residues long. The CDR3 coding sequence is TGTGCCAGCAGCTACCGGACAACTAATTCACCCCTCCACTTT. Amino acid sequence: CASSYRTTNSPLHF.

This sequence joins TRBV28 and TRBJ2-1, with 11 bases that match TRBD2. Trimming cost V 8 bases and J 10 bases; bases outside gene matches: 13. CDR3 length: 15 amino acids. The germline gives CDR1 MDHEN, CDR2 SYDVKM. CDR3 in DNA: TGTGCCAGCCATAGGTGGCTAGCGGGAGGTGTGGAGCAGTTCTTC. Translating gives CASHRWLAGGVEQFF. Combining the CDR3 with reference TRBV28 and TRBJ2-1 gives the whole variable domain DVKVTQSSRYLVKRTGEKVFLECVQDMDHENMFWYRQDPGLGLRLIYFSYDVKMKEKGDIPEGYSVSREKKERFSLILESASTNQTSMYLCASHRWLAGGVEQFFGPGTRLTVL.